One sample yielded the 25 T cell receptor beta chains listed below, sequenced in a study of blood T cells in healthy people across ages. Together with a sample-barcoded 5' primer, a J-beta primer mix was included in a second PCR lasting roughly 6 to 12 cycles. TCRdb analysed the 5' RACE reads with MiXCR anew, one entry per CDR3 protein. Of 700,000 or so distinct CDR3 sequences listed, about a fifth are singletons. What was sequenced was blood. The receptors come from a man in his 70s in good health.

The gene calls are TRBV28 and TRBJ2-7; D is undetermined. The germline V gene encodes CDR1 MDHEN and CDR2 SYDVKM. The V end lost 5 bases, the J end lost 7 bases, and 18 bases lay between the germline ends. The CDR3 has 14 amino acids. The CDR3 region has the DNA TGTGCCAGCAGTCGCCCCGGATCCCCGAGGGAGCAGTACGTC. The encoded protein is CASSRPGSPREQYV.

This clonotype occurred a few times. The junction shows a germline mismatch at one end, possibly a read error. The chain recombines TRBV4-2 with TRBJ2-3; D remains unclear. This CDR3 has 14 amino acids. In germline, CDR1 is LGHNA, CDR2 YNFKEQ. The CDR3 DNA sequence: TGTGCCAGCAGCCAAGGGCTAGGATGGGATACGCGGTATTTT. This encodes CASSQGLGWDTRYF.

This clonotype was recorded at least ten times. As DNA, the CDR3 is TGTGCCAGCAGAAAACCGGGAGCCAACACTGAAGCTTTCTTT. Protein: CASRKPGANTEAFF. The chain combines TRBV3-1 with TRBJ1-1, with D unclear. The germline gives CDR1 LGHDT, CDR2 YNNKEL (reference sequence). The CDR3 covers 14 residues. V lost 6 bases and J 2 bases, leaving 13 bases between the germline ends.

The chain employs TRBV5-1 and TRBJ2-5, with 7 positions matching TRBD1. CDR3 length equals 16 residues. From germline, CDR1 is SGHRS and CDR2 YFSETQ. J lost 1 base, V lost 0 bases, and 6 bases had no gene match. As DNA, the CDR3 is TGCGCCAGCAGCTTGGGTTTGGGACAGACCCAAGAGACCCAGTACTTC. Encoded protein: CASSLGLGQTQETQYF.

This clonotype was counted only a few times. The chain carries TRBV3-1 and TRBJ2-1; TRBD2 agrees at 9 bases. The germline CDR1 and CDR2 sequences are LGHDT and YNNKEL (reference sequence). The V gene end was trimmed by 3 bases and the J gene end by 4 bases; junction bases not matched to a gene: 4. The CDR3 is 15 amino acids. As DNA, the CDR3 is TGTGCCAGCAGCCAGGATAGCGGGAGATACAATGAGCAGTTCTTC. Its translation is CASSQDSGRYNEQFF.

This sequence joins TRBV9 and TRBJ1-1; D might be TRBD1 (5 bases). V gave up 4 bases and J gave up 7 bases, with 11 bases separating them. This CDR3 is built from 12 residues. Per the germline V gene, CDR1 is SGDLS and CDR2 is YYNGEE. The CDR3 is CASSYRDGEAFF. The CDR3 DNA sequence: TGTGCCAGCAGCTATAGGGACGGTGAAGCTTTCTTT.

This clonotype was seen only a few times. The gene calls are TRBV20-1 and TRBJ1-5; no definite D call. V lost 1 base to trimming and J lost 10 bases, with 11 bases between them. CDR1 is DFQATT, CDR2 SNEGSKA, per germline (reference sequence). This CDR3 region has 12 residues. The CDR3 loop is CSARVPGSPQHF. The CDR3 bases are TGCAGTGCTAGAGTCCCGGGCAGCCCCCAGCATTTT.

V and J are TRBV11-2 and TRBJ1-1; no definite D call. The germline V gene encodes CDR1 SGHAT and CDR2 FQNNGV. The V gene lost 2 bases and the J gene lost 10 bases, with 26 bases spanning the gap. This CDR3 contains 17 residues. CDR3 amino acids: CASSLIRVGRTASLAFF. The CDR3 bases are TGTGCCAGCAGCTTAATAAGGGTGGGCCGAACCGCCAGTTTAGCTTTCTTT.

The chain joins TRBV20-1 to TRBJ1-3; the D is unclear. V was cut by 0 bases and J by 0 bases, with 9 bases left in between. CDR1 and CDR2 from the germline V gene are DFQATT and SNEGSKA (reference sequence). This CDR3 has 15 residues. DNA for the CDR3: TGCAGTGCTAGAGATAGGCAGACCTCTGGAAACACCATATATTTT. Its protein product is CSARDRQTSGNTIYF.

The chain employs TRBV7-9 and TRBJ2-1, with D unclear. V was trimmed by 1 base and J by 0 bases, leaving 16 bases between them. Germline V lookup: CDR1 SEHNR, CDR2 FQNEAQ (reference sequence). This CDR3 region has 18 residues. CDR3 loop: CASSLDVLKRSSYNEQFF. CDR3 coding DNA: TGTGCCAGCAGCTTAGATGTTCTGAAGAGGAGCTCCTACAATGAGCAGTTCTTC.

The chain uses TRBV14 and TRBJ1-2; D perhaps matches TRBD1 (5 bases). The CDR3 covers 15 residues. The germline CDR1 and CDR2 sequences are SGHDN and FVKESK. The V gene lost 5 bases and the J gene lost 10 bases, with 23 bases spanning the gap. The CDR3 sequence: CASSSSARGALDYTF. CDR3 DNA: TGTGCCAGCAGCTCATCGGCGAGGGGCGCCTTGGACTACACCTTC. The entire variable domain, with the rest obtained from reference TRBV14 and TRBJ1-2, is as follows: EAGVTQFPSHSVIEKGQTVTLRCDPISGHDNLYWYRRVMGKEIKFLLHFVKESKQDESGMPNNRFLAERTGGTYSTLKVQPAELEDSGVYFCASSSSARGALDYTFGSGTRLTVV.

The chain is built from TRBV7-6 and TRBJ2-3, with 12 bases fitting TRBD2. This CDR3 spans 18 amino acids. CDR1 is SGHVS and CDR2 is FNYEAQ in the germline V gene. The V and J ends lost 3 bases and 0 bases, in that order; junction bases with no gene match: 7. CDR3 DNA sequence: TGTGCCAGCAGCTTCCCGGGTACTAGCGGGGGGAGCACAGATACGCAGTATTTT. Its translation: CASSFPGTSGGSTDTQYF. Combining the CDR3 with reference TRBV7-6 and TRBJ2-3 gives the whole variable domain GAGVSQSPRYKVTKRGQDVALRCDPISGHVSLYWYRQALGQGPEFLTYFNYEAQQDKSGLPNDRFSAERPEGSISTLTIQRTEQRDSAMYRCASSFPGTSGGSTDTQYFGPGTRLTVL.

This clonotype was counted only a few times. The rearrangement links TRBV5-1 to TRBJ2-1, with 10 bases matching TRBD2. CDR1 SGHRS and CDR2 YFSETQ come from the germline V gene. CDR3 length: 16 amino acids. Trimming took 4 bases from V and 5 from J; bases not matched to a gene: 9. CDR3 bases: TGCGCCAGCAGCCCTATACTAGCGGGACATCACAATGAGCAGTTCTTC. Protein: CASSPILAGHHNEQFF.

The chain carries TRBV18 and TRBJ1-4; a weak D match, TRBD1 (5 bases). V lost 1 base, J lost 4 bases, and 10 bases lay in between. CDR3 length equals 15 residues. CDR1 and CDR2 (germline): KGHSH, LQKENI. CDR3 bases: TGTGCCAGCTCACCACAACTGGGGGTTAATGAAAAACTGTTTTTT. This gives the protein CASSPQLGVNEKLFF.

In this sample, this clonotype turned up a few times. Compared with germline, one end of the junction differs, possibly owing to a read error. The rearrangement joins TRBV3-1 to TRBJ1-4; 10 bases are a match to TRBD1. Germline CDR1 reads LGHDT; CDR2 reads YNNKEL (reference sequence). This CDR3 is built from 15 residues. The CDR3 DNA reads as TGTGCCAGCAGCCCCAGGGGACAGGGGAATGGAAAACTGTTTTTT. Its protein product is CASSPRGQGNGKLFF.

This clonotype was seen only once. The J gene is TRBJ2-5, the V gene TRBV7-8, with TRBD2 identical over 11 bases. The last part of the DNA fits TRBJ2-1 better; the J call may be wrong. The CDR3 extends over 19 amino acids. Germline V CDR1 and CDR2: SGHVS, FQNEAQ. This CDR3 is CASSPEVGLADLRTNEQFF. CDR3 nucleotide sequence: TGTGCCAGCAGCCCGGAAGTGGGACTAGCGGACCTTCGAACCAATGAGCAGTTCTTC.

A few counts support this clonotype. For the CDR3, the DNA is TGCGCCAGCAGCTTGGTTGGAGCATGGAACACTGAAGCTTTCTTT. Protein: CASSLVGAWNTEAFF. The chain has TRBV5-1 and TRBJ1-1; D not certain. From germline, CDR1 is SGHRS and CDR2 YFSETQ. CDR3 length: 15 residues. The germline V and J ends were trimmed by 0 bases and 1 base, with 10 bases remaining between them.

This clonotype was counted a few times. The chain couples TRBV7-2 to TRBJ1-4, with no clear D. This CDR3 region has 17 residues. V gave up 3 bases and J gave up 0 bases, with 14 bases separating them. Germline V gene sequence: CDR1 SGHTA, CDR2 FQGNSA. CDR3 amino acids: CASSLAADFATNEKLFF. The CDR3 DNA reads as TGTGCCAGCAGCTTGGCAGCTGATTTTGCAACTAATGAAAAACTGTTTTTT.

The V call is TRBV14, the J call TRBJ2-7; D unclear. The CDR3 contains 20 residues. Germline V CDR1 and CDR2: SGHDN, FVKESK. Between the trimmed V and J ends, which lost 1 base and 0 bases, there was a span of 25 bases. The CDR3, as DNA: TGTGCCAGCAGCCAAGCTCGACACCCAGAAAGCTTTATTATCTCCTACGAGCAGTACGTC. This encodes CASSQARHPESFIISYEQYV.

This clonotype has a single count. V usage is TRBV3-1 and J usage is TRBJ2-4, with TRBD2 matching over 11 bases. The junction had 8 bases not matched to a gene; V was cut back by 4 bases and J by 6 bases. Germline V gene data show CDR1 as LGHDT and CDR2 as YNNKEL (reference sequence). The CDR3 length is 16 residues. CDR3 amino acids: CASSPAVGLAVNIQYF. The CDR3 nucleotides read TGTGCCAGCAGCCCTGCGGTGGGACTAGCGGTAAACATTCAGTACTTC.

J is TRBJ2-2 and V is TRBV19; no clear D gene. The CDR3 sequence is 13 residues long. The germline CDR1 and CDR2 sequences are LNHDA and SQIVND (reference sequence). Trimming removed 5 bases from V and 0 bases from J, with 4 bases in between. CDR3 sequence: CASSWANTGELFF. The CDR3 DNA reads as TGTGCCAGTAGTTGGGCGAACACCGGGGAGCTGTTTTTT.

This clonotype was counted a few times. The chain carries TRBV5-1 and TRBJ2-3; TRBD2 aligns across 8 bases. The V gene's germline CDR1 is SGHRS and CDR2 YFSETQ. CDR3 length: 16 residues. V trimming: 6 bases; J trimming: 5 bases; junction bases outside the gene matches: 14. The CDR3 here is CASTPGLVSVGDTQYF. The CDR3 DNA is TGCGCCAGCACCCCGGGACTAGTGAGTGTGGGAGATACGCAGTATTTT. The whole variable domain, remainder taken from reference TRBV5-1 and TRBJ2-3, is KAGVTQTPRYLIKTRGQQVTLSCSPISGHRSVSWYQQTPGQGLQFLFEYFSETQRNKGNFPGRFSGRQFSNSRSEMNVSTLELGDSALYLCASTPGLVSVGDTQYFGPGTRLTVL.

Only a few counts were recorded for this clonotype. The V gene is TRBV29-1, the J gene TRBJ1-3; TRBD1 aligns across 7 bases. Unmatched junction bases numbered 19, after V lost 2 bases and J lost 0 bases. The V gene's germline CDR1 is SQVTM and CDR2 ANQGSEA. The CDR3 has 20 residues. CDR3 in amino acids: CSVETLPDRSTPFSGNTIYF. The CDR3 DNA sequence: TGCAGCGTTGAAACACTGCCGGACAGGTCCACTCCCTTCTCTGGAAACACCATATATTTT.

The rearrangement uses TRBV20-1 and TRBJ1-2, with D hard to call. CDR3 length: 12 amino acids. Germline loops: CDR1 DFQATT, CDR2 SNEGSKA (reference sequence). V lost 2 bases, J lost 4 bases, and 8 bases lay in between. The DNA for the CDR3 is TGCAGTGCTAGAAGGGAGGGCTATGGCTACACCTTC. Residues: CSARREGYGYTF.

The chain couples TRBV5-1 to TRBJ2-3; D might be TRBD1 or TRBD2, each matching 5 bases. V gave up 4 bases and J gave up 6 bases, with 18 bases separating them. The CDR3 length is 15 residues. Germline lookup yields CDR1 SGHRS and CDR2 YFSETQ. The CDR3 spells CASSRDNRDGDTQYF. The CDR3 DNA follows: TGCGCCAGCAGCCGAGATAACCGGGACGGGGATACGCAGTATTTT.